This T cell receptor (beta chain) was recorded in a study of shared clonotypes between healthy human individuals. In the source study's methods: ImmunoSEQ output lacked quality scores and full-length reads, limiting matched filtering. Generated by immunoSEQ multiplex PCR, the TCRdb table keeps only in-frame clones and is missing some. That table supplies the V and J calls and clone size; D and trimming were determined from the DNA. The profile shows around 2.5 million clones, over 85% of them singletons. General observations from the study: Several donors showed sharing of approximately 4.7% of naive CD4 clonotypes.

CDR3 length equals 15 residues. Germline V lookup: CDR1 SGHTA, CDR2 FQGNSA. Deletions cut 7 bases from V and 4 bases from J, with 20 bases between. Details on this clone: The antigen is not known.

This TCR came from a man between 18 and 29 years old in good health. Some clones in this sample may be carry-over from other donors' samples. This chain connects TRBV7-2 to TRBJ2-7, with D possibly matching TRBD2 (6 bases). Source material: naive CD4+ T cells from PBMCs. As for subset: CD45RA+ positively selected. The CDR3 region is CASTLRGTPFYEQYF. CDR3 nucleotides: TGTGCCAGCACCCTCCGGGGGACTCCGTTTTACGAGCAGTACTTC.